Each of the 9 T cell receptor beta chains below was sequenced from the same sample in a study of shared clonotypes between healthy human individuals. Naive CD8 cells lacked CD45RO and underwent positive selection for CCR7, leaving out terminally differentiated effector memory CD45RA+ cells. Only in-frame clones appear in the TCRdb table, and some are missing; sequencing was by immunoSEQ multiplex PCR. This sample has roughly 2,000,000 clones, with roughly 93% found just once. The specimen sequenced was naive CD8+ T cells from PBMCs. These receptors all stem from a man younger than 35 in good health. Some clones in this sample may be carry-over from other donors' samples.

This chain links TRBV28 with TRBJ2-3; 7 bases map to TRBD1. CDR3 length: 15 residues. Unmatched junction bases numbered 7, after V lost 5 bases and J lost 2 bases. CDR1 is MDHEN and CDR2 is SYDVKM in the germline V gene. CDR3 in DNA: TGTGCCAGCAGTCCTACAGGGGTCCTCACAGATACGCAGTATTTT. Translated, it gives CASSPTGVLTDTQYF.

This rearrangement joins TRBV7-9 to TRBJ2-2, with 11 bases identical to TRBD2. The CDR3 has 16 amino acids. Germline values: CDR1 SEHNR, CDR2 FQNEAQ (reference sequence). V dropped 5 bases and J dropped 6; count of bases not matched to a gene: 8. Here the CDR3 DNA reads TGTGCCAGCAGCCCTCGACTAGCGGGATCCCCCGGGGAGCTGTTTTTT. It codes for CASSPRLAGSPGELFF.

The chain is built from TRBV7-2 and TRBJ2-5; 14 bases are a match to TRBD2. Looked up from germline, CDR1 is SGHTA and CDR2 is FQGNSA. The CDR3 covers 15 residues. Losses at the gene ends were 5 bases for V and 2 bases for J; bases not matched to a gene: 1. The CDR3 reads CASSRTSGRQETQYF. CDR3 in DNA: TGTGCCAGCAGCCGGACTAGCGGGAGGCAAGAGACCCAGTACTTC.

The rearrangement joins TRBV28 to TRBJ1-1; D gene ambiguous. V was shortened by 2 bases and J by 5 bases, with 15 bases between the two germline ends. This CDR3 has 15 amino acids. CDR1 MDHEN and CDR2 SYDVKM come from the germline V gene. Here the CDR3 reads CASSLPAGGKTEAFF. The DNA of the CDR3 is TGTGCCAGCAGTTTACCGGCAGGAGGTAAGACTGAAGCTTTCTTT. Based on the CDR3 plus reference TRBV28 and TRBJ1-1, the full variable domain is DVKVTQSSRYLVKRTGEKVFLECVQDMDHENMFWYRQDPGLGLRLIYFSYDVKMKEKGDIPEGYSVSREKKERFSLILESASTNQTSMYLCASSLPAGGKTEAFFGQGTRLTVV.

This chain joins TRBV7-2 and TRBJ1-5; D gene unclear. In germline, CDR1 is SGHTA, CDR2 FQGNSA. V lost 1 base and J lost 2, with 9 bases in between. The CDR3 sequence is 15 residues long. The chain's CDR3 is CASSLGQTRNQPQHF. In nucleotides, the CDR3 is TGTGCCAGCAGCTTAGGTCAGACCCGCAATCAGCCCCAGCATTTT.

The rearrangement joins TRBV4-1 to TRBJ1-2, with 7 nucleotides matching TRBD1. Germline V lookup: CDR1 MGHRA, CDR2 YSYEKL. The CDR3 extends over 15 amino acids. V shed 1 base, J shed 8 bases, and the junction held 10 bases outside the gene matches. The CDR3 bases are TGCGCCAGCAGCCAAGTAGGGTCACAGGGGAACGGCTACACCTTC. This gives the protein CASSQVGSQGNGYTF.

The V and J genes are TRBV9 and TRBJ2-7, with D tentatively TRBD1 or TRBD2 (5 bases each). The germline V gene encodes CDR1 SGDLS and CDR2 YYNGEE. This CDR3 has 14 amino acids. Trimming cost V 8 bases and J 3 bases, with 18 bases left between them. The CDR3 region has the DNA TGTGCCAGTGCCCCCGGGGCAGGAGGCTACGAGCAGTACTTC. It codes for CASAPGAGGYEQYF.

This rearrangement joins TRBV4-1 to TRBJ1-4; 9 nucleotides align to TRBD1. J was trimmed by 7 bases and V by 1 base; bases with no gene match: 7. This CDR3 spans 16 amino acids. Germline V CDR1 and CDR2: MGHRA, YSYEKL. The CDR3 spells CASSQVQGAMGEKLFF. CDR3 sequence (DNA): TGCGCCAGCAGCCAAGTACAGGGGGCGATGGGTGAAAAACTGTTTTTT.

The V gene is TRBV5-1, the J gene TRBJ2-5; D possibly corresponds to TRBD2 (6 bases). CDR1 is SGHRS and CDR2 is YFSETQ in the germline V gene. The V end lost 2 bases, the J end lost 0 bases, and 11 bases lay between the germline ends. The CDR3 extends over 15 amino acids. The CDR3 sequence: CASSFVPGDQETQYF. The CDR3 DNA is TGCGCCAGCAGCTTTGTGCCGGGAGACCAAGAGACCCAGTACTTC.